This T cell receptor beta chain was retrieved from a study of graft-versus-host responses after intestinal transplantation. As regards this clone: One end of the junction fails to match germline, which may point to a read error.

The germline V gene encodes CDR1 SNHLY and CDR2 FYNNEI. This CDR3 is 18 amino acids long. This table comes from immunoSEQ multiplex PCR, and its TCRdb copy is limited to in-frame clones, with some not included. The table has around 20,000 clones, over 75% seen once. J is TRBJ2-6 and V is TRBV2; D gene uncertain. The receptor was isolated from a human patient who received an intestinal transplant, so some T cells may come from the graft donor. Here the sequenced sample was PBMCs, taken 14 days after transplant. DNA of the CDR3: TGTGCCAGCAGTCTTGCTCTTTACCGATACAAGTCGGGCCAACGTCCTGACTTC. It is translated as CASSLALYRYKSGQRPDF.